This T cell receptor (beta chain) was retrieved from a study of Graves' ophthalmopathy and Graves' hyperthyroidism. Amplified material comprised TCR beta CDR3 regions derived from RNA transcripts. The workflow started with a first-round RT-PCR run with HTBI primers and then moved on to a second-round multiplex PCR. MiXCR, applied by TCRdb to the multiplex PCR reads, yields one record per CDR3 protein. Here the sample spans a few hundred thousand distinct CDR3 sequences, approximately 21% being singletons. The sample holds many counts of this clonotype. Germline V CDR1 and CDR2: MDHEN, SYDVKM. This CDR3 comprises 14 residues. Trimming at V came to 5 bases and at J to 4 bases, leaving 8 bases not matched to a gene.

Sequenced input: peripheral blood. This receptor was obtained from a woman aged 18-29 years with stable Graves' hyperthyroidism. The rearrangement joins TRBV28 to TRBJ2-7; 7 nucleotides agree with TRBD1. Written as DNA, the CDR3 is TGTGCCAGCAGTCTTTATGGACAGGCTTACGAGCAGTACTTC. Translated: CASSLYGQAYEQYF.